This T cell receptor beta chain was found in a study of blood T cell repertoires in COVID-19. Study overall: The origin of the acute and convalescent COVID-19 samples was the United States, Italy and Spain. The cDNA or gDNA used as material had been derived from T cells, B-cell-depleted T cells, or PBMCs.

CDR1 SEHNR and CDR2 FQNEAQ come from the germline V gene (reference sequence). The CDR3 length is 16 residues. V dropped 5 bases and J dropped 4; count of bases not matched to a gene: 7. Seattle cases were enrolled at active infection and followed longitudinally. Original processing methods: Amplification of reference gene primers provided the estimated nucleated cell counts. Sequenced by immunoSEQ multiplex PCR; TCRdb stores in-frame clones only, minus some. The V and J calls and clone size were taken over from that table, and D and trimming were inferred from the DNA. This sample has 150,000 to 180,000 clones, with approximately 85% found just once. This clone is a singleton in its sample.

The sample consisted of peripheral blood. The chain joins TRBV7-9 to TRBJ2-2; 10 bases match TRBD2. The clonotype originates from a man aged 55 to 70 with COVID-19, enrolled during active disease. CDR3 in amino acids: CASSGLAGETTGELFF. CDR3 sequence (DNA): TGTGCCAGCAGCGGGCTAGCGGGGGAAACCACCGGGGAGCTGTTTTTT.